Reported below is one TCR beta chain. Its specificity is unknown. Indicated time point: baseline pretreatment blood. Treatment in this sample: 15 Gy SBRT to primary tumor, nephrectomy 4 weeks later. The patient's renal cell carcinoma had clear cell pathology. The repertoire was sequenced with immunoSEQ multiplex PCR; TCRdb's copy has only in-frame clones and lacks some. The sample holds some 150,000 clones, roughly 83% seen once. The data are from a study of radiation and T cells in renal cell carcinoma. About the study: Nephrectomy followed 15 Gy stereotactic body radiation by 4 weeks. Study-level points and caveats: Without pretreatment biopsies, baseline tumor clonotype presence was undetermined. From baseline, blood top tumor clonotypes peaked at 2 weeks post-radiation.

This CDR3 is built from 15 residues. Trimming removed 0 bases at V and 8 bases at J, with 13 bases between. Germline V gene sequence: CDR1 SGHDN, CDR2 FVKESK. The sequencing used blood, collected from a patient whose treatment included radiotherapy and nephrectomy. The receptor was derived from a woman in her 50s with renal cell carcinoma. The chain joins TRBV14 to TRBJ1-4; tentatively, D is TRBD1 (5 bases). The CDR3 DNA sequence: TGTGCCAGCAGCCAAGATGGCAGGGTGTGGGAAAAACTGTTTTTT. This codes for CASSQDGRVWEKLFF.